A single sample is the source of the 29 T cell receptor beta chains below, sequenced in a study of blood T cell repertoires in COVID-19. Using immunoSEQ multiplex PCR, the repertoire was profiled, and TCRdb retains in-frame clones only, with some absent. The data contain roughly 120,000 clones, 80% to 90% of them singletons. Sequencing was done on a sample of peripheral blood. The origin of the receptors is a human donor in a cohort sampled during active COVID-19.

The chain employs TRBV28 and TRBJ1-2; TRBD1 matches 7 bases. After removal of 7 bases from V and 6 bases from J, the junction contained 11 bases not matched to a gene. The CDR3 has 14 amino acids. Germline loops: CDR1 MDHEN, CDR2 SYDVKM. The CDR3 reads CASNPRLTGNGYTF. CDR3 DNA sequence: TGTGCCAGCAATCCTAGATTGACAGGGAATGGCTACACCTTC.

This clone has just a few counts. This sequence joins TRBV4-1 and TRBJ2-2, with 7 bases aligning to TRBD2. The germline CDR1 and CDR2 sequences are MGHRA and YSYEKL. Trimming cost V 1 base and J 2 bases; bases outside gene matches: 1. This CDR3 contains 15 residues. Here the CDR3 reads CASSQGGGNTGELFF. The CDR3 DNA sequence: TGCGCCAGCAGCCAAGGCGGGGGAAACACCGGGGAGCTGTTTTTT.

This sequence joins TRBV27 and TRBJ1-2; unclear D gene. Germline CDR1 MNHEY, CDR2 SMNVEV (reference sequence). The CDR3 has 13 amino acids. V lost 3 bases and J lost 4, with 9 bases in between. CDR3 DNA sequence: TGTGCCAGCAGTTTTACAGAGGGCTATGGCTACACCTTC. Its protein product is CASSFTEGYGYTF.

The chain carries TRBV6-1 and TRBJ1-6; 7 positions match TRBD1. This CDR3 has 18 amino acids. V was clipped by 2 bases and J by 0 bases; unmatched bases: 7. Germline V CDR1 and CDR2: MNHNS, SASEGT. This chain's CDR3 is CASSEKGTASSYNSPLHF. The CDR3 DNA follows: TGTGCCAGCAGTGAAAAAGGGACAGCCAGCTCCTATAATTCACCCCTCCACTTT.

This chain joins TRBV27 and TRBJ2-2; 9 bases agree with TRBD1. In germline, CDR1 is MNHEY, CDR2 SMNVEV (reference sequence). The CDR3 covers 19 residues. V lost 2 bases, J lost 4 bases, and 14 bases stayed unmatched. CDR3 region: CASSLINAGQGLGTGELFF. Here the CDR3 DNA reads TGTGCCAGCAGTTTAATTAATGCCGGACAGGGGTTGGGCACCGGGGAGCTGTTTTTT.

V and J are TRBV24-1 and TRBJ2-1, with D possibly matching TRBD1 (5 bases). The CDR3 runs to 11 residues. The germline V gene has CDR1 KGHDR and CDR2 SFDVKD. V gave up 2 bases and J gave up 14 bases, with 9 bases separating them. The DNA for the CDR3 is TGTGCCACCAGTGATTCAGGGTATGAGTTCTTC. Translating gives CATSDSGYEFF.

The chain couples TRBV15 to TRBJ2-7; D remains unclear. Between the trimmed V and J ends, which lost 0 bases and 6 bases, there was a span of 15 bases. The CDR3 sequence is 15 residues long. Germline lookup yields CDR1 LNHNV and CDR2 YYDKDF (reference sequence). The CDR3 protein is CATSRDRARTGEQYF. In DNA form, the CDR3 reads TGTGCCACCAGCAGAGATCGAGCTCGAACGGGCGAGCAGTACTTC.

V gene TRBV9 combines with J gene TRBJ1-6; D is perhaps TRBD1 (6 bases). The length of the CDR3 is 17 residues. Germline CDR1 is SGDLS and CDR2 is YYNGEE. The V end lost 2 bases, the J end lost 0 bases, and 12 bases lay between the germline ends. The CDR3 region is CASSVGQLSSYNSPLHF. The CDR3 bases are TGTGCCAGCAGCGTCGGACAGTTGAGCTCCTATAATTCACCCCTCCACTTT.

This clone occurred once. The chain couples TRBV30 to TRBJ2-5; maybe TRBD2 (6 bases). V lost 2 bases, J lost 2 bases, and 21 bases lay in between. Germline V CDR1 and CDR2: GTSNPN, SVGIG (reference sequence). The CDR3 sequence is 17 residues long. The CDR3 spells CAWSPPPPPGGQETQYF. For the CDR3, the DNA is TGTGCCTGGAGTCCGCCCCCTCCACCTGGGGGGCAAGAGACCCAGTACTTC.

The chain couples TRBV5-1 to TRBJ1-1; D ambiguous. V lost 5 bases and J lost 3, with 14 bases in between. Germline loops: CDR1 SGHRS, CDR2 YFSETQ. The CDR3 runs to 14 residues. The CDR3 is CASRWAGSDTEAFF. The CDR3 DNA sequence: TGCGCCAGCAGATGGGCGGGGAGCGACACTGAAGCTTTCTTT.

V is TRBV9 and J is TRBJ1-6; D not resolved. In germline, CDR1 is SGDLS, CDR2 YYNGEE. This CDR3 region has 14 residues. V lost 3 bases and J 9 bases, leaving 13 bases between the germline ends. The CDR3 is CASSALLAGSPLHF. As DNA, the CDR3 is TGTGCCAGCAGCGCACTTCTAGCGGGTTCACCCCTCCACTTT.

The chain recombines TRBV4-3 with TRBJ1-4; TRBD1 matches 8 bases. The CDR3 is 19 amino acids. V was clipped by 0 bases and J by 8 bases; unmatched bases: 17. Germline V gene sequence: CDR1 LGHNA, CDR2 YSLEER. The CDR3 DNA is TGCGCCAGCAGCCAAGACATTCCGGGACAGGAGATCATCTGGGAAAAACTGTTTTTT. It yields the protein CASSQDIPGQEIIWEKLFF.

The chain is built from TRBV5-5 and TRBJ2-7, with 9 bases lining up with TRBD1. V lost 9 bases to trimming and J lost 7 bases; unmatched junction nucleotides: 11. CDR3 length equals 13 residues. CDR1 and CDR2 from the germline V gene are SGHKS and YYEKEE (reference sequence). CDR3 coding DNA: TGTGCCACCCGACAGGGGGAAGTGGGAGAGCAGTACTTC. Protein sequence: CATRQGEVGEQYF.

The chain combines TRBV10-3 with TRBJ2-5; the D gene is possibly TRBD1 (6 bases). CDR3 length: 14 residues. Between the trimmed V and J ends, which lost 0 bases and 5 bases, there was a span of 10 bases. The V gene's germline CDR1 is ENHRY and CDR2 SYGVKD. In DNA form, the CDR3 reads TGTGCCATCAGTGAGTCGAGGCAGGGGGAGACCCAGTACTTC. Protein: CAISESRQGETQYF.

V usage is TRBV5-4 and J usage is TRBJ2-7, with TRBD2 identical over 15 bases. V shed 4 bases and J 6 bases; nucleotides not matched to a gene: 11. Germline V gene data show CDR1 as SGHNT and CDR2 as YYREEE (reference sequence). This CDR3 region has 17 residues. CDR3 DNA: TGTGCCAGCAGCCGGGGACTAGCGGGGGGCACGTCCGCCGAGCAGTACTTC. It specifies CASSRGLAGGTSAEQYF.

In DNA form, the CDR3 reads TGTGCCAGCAGTTTACAGGGGGCTTTGAACACTGAAGCTTTCTTT. Encoded protein: CASSLQGALNTEAFF. V usage is TRBV6-6 and J usage is TRBJ1-1; 9 positions match TRBD1. The CDR3 runs to 15 residues. The germline CDR1 and CDR2 sequences are MNHNY and SVGAGI (reference sequence). V dropped 4 bases and J dropped 0; count of bases not matched to a gene: 3.

The rearrangement links TRBV2 to TRBJ2-7, with TRBD1 identical over 8 bases. After removal of 3 bases from V and 6 bases from J, the junction contained 7 bases not matched to a gene. Germline V CDR1 and CDR2: SNHLY, FYNNEI. This CDR3 is built from 14 residues. CDR3 region: CASSDRGQGGEQYF. Here the CDR3 DNA reads TGTGCCAGCAGTGACAGGGGGCAGGGAGGCGAGCAGTACTTC.

This clone was seen a few times. This chain links TRBV2 with TRBJ2-7; TRBD1 agrees at 7 bases. Trimming took 6 bases from V and 2 from J; bases not matched to a gene: 4. The germline V gene has CDR1 SNHLY and CDR2 FYNNEI. The CDR3 loop spans 13 amino acids. The CDR3 reads CASSPGQTYEQYF. The CDR3 region has the DNA TGTGCCAGCAGCCCGGGACAGACCTACGAGCAGTACTTC.

CDR3: CASSPGQASYGYTF. The CDR3, as DNA: TGTGCCAGCAGCCCAGGACAGGCGAGCTATGGCTACACCTTC. The chain is built from TRBV7-8 and TRBJ1-2; 7 positions match TRBD1. Germline V lookup: CDR1 SGHVS, CDR2 FQNEAQ. J lost 4 bases, V lost 5 bases, and 7 bases had no gene match. CDR3 size: 14 residues.

The chain recombines TRBV4-1 with TRBJ1-1, with D unclear. Germline V gene sequence: CDR1 MGHRA, CDR2 YSYEKL. V lost 6 bases and J 5 bases, leaving 13 bases between the germline ends. CDR3 size: 13 residues. For the CDR3, the DNA is TGCGCCAGCAGGACGCCCGGGAAGACTGAAGCTTTCTTT. This gives the protein CASRTPGKTEAFF.

V is TRBV5-1 and J is TRBJ1-4; a possible D gene is TRBD1 (6 bases). Trimming shortened V by 4 bases and J by 8 bases, and 12 bases separated the two germline ends. The CDR3 loop spans 13 amino acids. Germline lookup yields CDR1 SGHRS and CDR2 YFSETQ. CDR3 region: CASSNRVGEKLFF. The CDR3 nucleotides are TGCGCCAGCAGCAACAGGGTTGGGGAAAAACTGTTTTTT.

The rearrangement joins TRBV5-1 to TRBJ2-7; 12 positions match TRBD2. Germline V gene lookup returns CDR1 SGHRS and CDR2 YFSETQ. CDR3 length: 15 amino acids. Losses at the gene ends were 4 bases for V and 7 bases for J; bases not matched to a gene: 9. The CDR3 DNA reads TGCGCCAGCAGCGCTCTAGCGGGGGGGCGTTCGGAGCAGTACTTC. This gives the protein CASSALAGGRSEQYF.

The chain's CDR3 is CASSQDWGYIGKLFF. The DNA of the CDR3 is TGTGCCAGCAGCCAAGATTGGGGCTATATTGGAAAACTGTTTTTT. The V gene is TRBV3-1 (or the pseudogene TRBV3-2), the J gene TRBJ1-4, with D possibly TRBD1 on 5 matching bases. Trimming stripped 0 bases from V and 10 bases from J, with 15 bases between. CDR1 and CDR2 from the germline V gene are LGHDT and YNNKEL (reference sequence). The CDR3 is 15 amino acids.

The gene calls are TRBV6-5 and TRBJ1-2; 7 bases are shared with TRBD1. This CDR3 is built from 15 residues. Per the germline V gene, CDR1 is MNHEY and CDR2 is SVGAGI. The V gene end was trimmed by 5 bases and the J gene end by 0 bases; junction bases not matched to a gene: 6. The chain's CDR3 is CASSIRTGANYGYTF. CDR3 sequence (DNA): TGTGCCAGCAGTATTAGGACAGGTGCTAACTATGGCTACACCTTC.

In this sample, this clone turned up a few times. The chain combines TRBV5-6 with TRBJ2-2; D possibly corresponds to TRBD1 (5 bases). The CDR3 length is 16 residues. Trimming shortened V by 0 bases and J by 1 base, and 10 bases separated the two germline ends. The germline V gene has CDR1 SGHDT and CDR2 YYEEEE. The CDR3 region is CASSLAGHLNTGELFF. The CDR3 coding sequence is TGTGCCAGCAGCTTGGCAGGACATCTGAACACCGGGGAGCTGTTTTTT. The full variable domain, completed using reference TRBV5-6 and TRBJ2-2, is DAGVTQSPTHLIKTRGQQVTLRCSPKSGHDTVSWYQQALGQGPQFIFQYYEEEERQRGNFPDRFSGHQFPNYSSELNVNALLLGDSALYLCASSLAGHLNTGELFFGEGSRLTVL.

V gene TRBV6-5 combines with J gene TRBJ2-1; D is unresolved. This CDR3 contains 12 residues. Germline CDR1 MNHEY, CDR2 SVGAGI. V lost 2 bases and J 9 bases, leaving 8 bases between the germline ends. The CDR3 loop is CASSYPPGEQFF. CDR3 sequence (DNA): TGTGCCAGCAGTTACCCGCCGGGTGAGCAGTTCTTC.

V gene TRBV6-6 combines with J gene TRBJ1-3, with D perhaps TRBD1 (6 bases). The CDR3 totals 18 residues. Germline CDR1 MNHNY, CDR2 SVGAGI (reference sequence). V was shortened by 5 bases and J by 1 base, with 21 bases between the two germline ends. CDR3 sequence reads: CASSPQPGTPGSGNTIYF. CDR3 in DNA: TGTGCCAGCAGTCCGCAACCCGGGACACCGGGTTCTGGAAACACCATATATTTT.

Details on this clone: Other nucleotide sequences from this sample produce the same CDR3. V and J are TRBV9 and TRBJ1-1; D is possibly TRBD1 (5 bases). Between the trimmed V and J ends, which lost 4 bases and 2 bases, there was a span of 9 bases. This CDR3 spans 13 amino acids. CDR1 is SGDLS and CDR2 is YYNGEE in the germline V gene. This chain's CDR3 is CASSRTGNTEAFF. CDR3 DNA: TGTGCCAGCAGCCGAACAGGTAACACTGAAGCTTTCTTT.

This rearrangement joins TRBV2 to TRBJ2-3; 7 positions match TRBD2. The CDR3 is made up of 16 amino acids. V was pared by 4 bases and J by 4 bases, with 11 bases of the junction left unmatched. Germline V CDR1 and CDR2: SNHLY, FYNNEI. CDR3 in amino acids: CASSGWGGNFADTQYF. DNA of the CDR3: TGTGCCAGCAGTGGTTGGGGGGGGAATTTCGCAGATACGCAGTATTTT.